This record concerns one T cell receptor (beta chain) sequence. The target of this receptor is not known. The sample holds no much larger clone one base away, and base qualities are not on file. These data are taken from a study of cytomegalovirus exposure and HLA in healthy donors (dated by TCRdb to the late 2010s). About the study as a whole: An earlier analysis of approximately 550 of the donors reported more than 250 Gb of sequence data and 120 million or so unique TCR beta sequences from some 180 million T cells. An early release covering just under 650 HLA-typed donors comprised about 310 gigabases of sequencing data and roughly 85 million unique TCR sequences. Of the 300 to 450 genotyped donors, over 80% were placed in the genetic ancestry cluster associated with self-reported Caucasian donors. The study aimed to test whether signatures of past pathogen exposure could be identified by cataloging public T cell receptors. Using immunosequencing, the study profiled T cell repertoires from 666 subjects and related those repertoires to cytomegalovirus serostatus. Besides the first cohort of under 700 subjects, a separate validation cohort made up of roughly 120 different subjects was used. To predict cytomegalovirus infection status, the study brought together high-throughput TCR immunosequencing, statistical association of individual TCRs with disease status, and machine learning. A later analysis re-examined previously published TCR beta repertoires from 500 to 700 donors and added high-resolution HLA genotyping to investigate patterns of TCR occurrence. In the later analysis, no new phenotypic data were used to find candidate immune exposures; instead, reliance was placed on TCR beta sequences and their occurrence across donors. An earlier analysis of fewer than 700 of the donors applied high-throughput TCR beta sequencing to assess whether each TCR beta V gene segment acted as functional or pseudogenic. Donor age, sex, ethnicity and CMV serostatus were compiled alongside the repertoire data. Genome-wide SNP genotypes for about 60% of the roughly 700 donors were used in a later genetic analysis, which treated that subset as a discovery cohort. All discovery cohort repertoires had been generated using a single sequencing platform. HLA typing included class I and class II loci at four-digit resolution. Typing coverage varied by locus: about 629-630 donors for A, B, C, DRB1 and DQB1; roughly 500 for DQA1; around 570 for DPA1; under 490 for DPB1. Four to six DR-DQ haplotypes were handled as single units for association and clustering, since linkage in the cohort was strong. On average, roughly 250,000 unique TCR beta nucleotide sequences were sequenced per donor among a few hundred genotyped donors of the cohort, with 15% to 20% of those sequences being non-productive. Results and caveats for the whole study, not just this receptor: The sequencing pipeline was judged likely to have produced a cluster of highly shared sequence variants as a technical artifact. According to a later genetic analysis, donors in an Asian-associated ancestry cluster had fewer N-insertions in productive TCRs than the approximately 710-donor mean. The earlier analysis of 587 of the donors excluded around 17 rarely observed V segments, including chromosome 9 orphons, because counts were too low. In a later analysis, HLA-associated TCR beta chains were found to be more clonally expanded and to have lower generation probabilities than equally common non-associated chains. A later analysis found that TCR association rates varied across HLA loci, with DRB1 alleles showing the most associated TCRs and HLA-C alleles the fewest. Most CMV-associated TCR beta chains appeared to be HLA-restricted in a later analysis, and the HLA associations seemed to be driven largely by CMV exposure. In vitro tests confirmed that a few of the cytomegalovirus-associated TCR beta chains recognize cytomegalovirus antigens. It was suggested by the authors that the approach could potentially be generalized to other disease states and immunological phenotypes. The classifier was reported to diagnose cytomegalovirus status with high specificity and sensitivity in both the original and validation cohorts. Strong co-occurrence of HLA alleles, especially DR and DQ, made assigning TCR associations to individual alleles difficult. Because HLA typing was missing for some donors at each locus, association tests included only the typed subset. Only TCR beta chains were sequenced in this cohort, and the absence of alpha or paired-chain data limited detectable features. Roughly uniform sequencing depth across donors was assumed in presence/absence analyses, although this assumption may not hold. In a later genetic analysis, a missense DCLRE1C variant was associated with V-gene and J-gene trimming of TCR beta chains, and the association was replicated in an independent cohort. Specific HLA alleles were associated with roughly 16,000 TCR beta sequences at a false discovery rate of 0.05 in a later analysis. Several of the top co-occurrence clusters appeared to be linked to parvovirus B19, influenza, CMV and Epstein-Barr virus, according to a later analysis. Because the 87-base-pair reads could not distinguish some IMGT-functional V segments, including TRBV6-2 and TRBV6-3, those segments were excluded. CMV serostatus was the only immune exposure information available for the cohort. A further reported finding was that TCR beta sequences accurately predicted the HLA-A and HLA-B alleles for most subjects in the first cohort. The study gave a list of 150 to 200 TCR beta chains associated with cytomegalovirus. While some public TCRs were present in many individuals, most TCR sequences turned up only very rarely across donors. Correlated functional status among segregating V segments might reflect linkage disequilibrium, but an unknown experimental factor could not be ruled out. Broadly in line with IMGT annotations, most TCR beta V segments showed up in productive rearrangements about 87% or about 30% of the time in an earlier analysis of several hundred of the donors.

The library was generated by the immunoSEQ multiplex PCR assay. For the multiplex PCR, a mixture combining 60 forward primers for TCR Vbeta segments and 13 reverse primers for TCR Jbeta segments was used. The CDR3 region of rearranged TCR beta genes was amplified from genomic DNA with a multiplex PCR assay. Amplified TCR beta libraries were sequenced as 87-base-pair reads on the Illumina HiSeq System. Turning to the authors' computational methods: Across the 700 or so repertoires, a later analysis counted 80 million or so unique TCR beta chains, 9.5 million to 12 million of which were shared by at least two donors. To remove PCR and sequencing errors, raw reads were error-corrected and collapsed into unique sequences using a nearest-neighbor algorithm that merged closely related sequences. Alignment of CDR3 sequences to IMGT reference sequences was used to assign V, D and J gene segments. For a sequence to be retained, at least a six-nucleotide match to both a V gene segment and a J gene segment was required. A rearrangement was called productive if the CDR3 had no stop codons and remained in frame with V and J, and every other rearrangement was called non-productive. Following IMGT convention, CDR3 was defined as the stretch from the second conserved V-encoded cysteine to the conserved J-encoded phenylalanine. In an earlier analysis of around 540 of the donors, sequences lacking an unambiguous match to a single V gene segment were excluded. In an earlier analysis of approximately 590 of the donors, V segments were called functional above 56.7% productive rearrangements and were called segregating when the between-donor standard deviation exceeded 5%. To diagnose cytomegalovirus status from the catalog of TCR beta chain sequences, a statistical classification framework was built. V and J gene assignment, in a later analysis, came from comparing TCR nucleotide sequences with IMGT/GENE-DB human TR gene sequences. The TCRdist pipeline was used in a later analysis to assign CDR3 sequences and most-parsimonious VDJ recombination scenarios. A later analysis defined each TCR beta chain by its CDR3 amino acid sequence plus V-gene family, and excluded reads lacking a unique V-gene family. To address suspected cross-contamination and a sequencing artifact, a later analysis removed approximately 590 highly shared, low-generation-probability nucleotide sequences. A later analysis calculated a clonal expansion index for each public chain from normalized within-repertoire ranks of inferred template counts. In a later analysis, generation probabilities were computed using a VDJ recombination model fitted to out-of-frame rearrangements, and the results were checked against IGoR. Hypergeometric tests were used in a later analysis to score TCR-TCR, TCR-HLA and TCR-CMV co-occurrence, with a repertoire-size bias correction applied to the TCR pairs. False discovery rates were estimated in a later analysis by permuting HLA or CMV assignments 20 times. In a later analysis, co-occurring TCRs were grouped using DBSCAN, with TCRdist sequence similarity added in when clustering inside HLA-allele-positive subsets. Repertoires with fewer than 30,000 or more than 120,000 public chains were left out of co-occurrence clustering, as were about 5 repertoires with anomalous nucleotide sharing. TCRdb limited this immuneACCESS table to in-frame rearrangements with V and J called. A share of clones is missing; checked studies link under half to unresolved V genes, and the rest is unexplained. The V and J calls and the clone size are those of that table, but D and trimming were determined from the DNA. The sample contains 95,000 to 150,000 clones, about 76% of them found a single time. The ten largest clones add up to roughly 30% of the sample.

The cohort comprised 710 or so healthy bone marrow donors. At the time of sampling, all cohort members were nominally healthy, though unrecorded immune exposures were likely present. The donor was CMV seropositive and belonged to the group of about 290 seropositive cohort members. A peripheral blood sample was provided by each donor, and peripheral blood mononuclear cells were used for TCR beta sequencing. Genomic DNA extraction from the blood cell samples was performed with the Qiagen DNeasy Blood Extraction Kit. V is trimmed back by 0 bases and J by 1 base, and the junction contains 3 bases that no gene match accounts for. CDR1 SGHRS and CDR2 YFSETQ were looked up in the germline V gene. From the cysteine up to the phenylalanine, the CDR3 has a length of 16 residues. The retained sequence is limited to the CDR3, 48 bases, with the frame set at the first base.

The sample consisted of PBMCs. The TCR sequence derives from a man between 60 and 75 years old in good health and CMV-seropositive. The chain links TRBV5-1 with TRBJ1-5, with 8 bases in between that match TRBD1. The DNA sequence is given as TGCGCCAGCAGCTTGGGACGGACAGGGAGCAATCAGCCCCAGCATTTT. The translation is CASSLGRTGSNQPQHF. Here the CDR3 is joined to the reference TRBV5-1 and TRBJ1-5 genes, and the full variable domain is: KAGVTQTPRYLIKTRGQQVTLSCSPISGHRSVSWYQQTPGQGLQFLFEYFSETQRNKGNFPGRFSGRQFSNSRSEMNVSTLELGDSALYLCASSLGRTGSNQPQHFGDGTRLSIL.